The 7 T cell receptor beta chains below all came from one sample that was sequenced in a study of siplizumab effects on memory and regulatory T cells (dated by TCRdb to between 2017 and 2020). The protocol used for the library was the immunoSEQ multiplex PCR assay. TCRdb took this table from immuneACCESS and kept in-frame rearrangements with V and J called. Such tables lack part of the clones; where checked against another copy, unresolved V genes explain under half of the gap, and the rest is unexplained. The sample contains about 110,000 clones, about 90% of them found a single time. Of the sample, 0.75% is held by the ten largest clones. Sequenced: Tregs sorted from blood. The receptors were sampled from a human donor in good health.

V gene TRBV6-5 combines with J gene TRBJ1-1; D is perhaps TRBD1 (5 bases). The length of the CDR3 is 15 residues. From germline, CDR1 is MNHEY and CDR2 SVGAGI. V was trimmed by 5 bases and J by 1 base, leaving 14 bases between them. CDR3 loop: CASSTPRGENTEAFF. CDR3 nucleotides: TGTGCCAGCAGTACCCCCCGGGGCGAGAACACTGAAGCTTTCTTT.

The chain links TRBV10-3 to TRBJ2-7; D perhaps matches TRBD2 (6 bases). The CDR3 has 15 residues. Looked up from germline, CDR1 is ENHRY and CDR2 is SYGVKD. V lost 7 bases, J lost 6 bases, and 22 bases lay in between. The CDR3 sequence is CAIKESGSWRGEQYF. CDR3 bases: TGTGCCATCAAGGAGTCGGGCTCGTGGCGGGGCGAGCAGTACTTC.

This chain joins TRBV7-8 and TRBJ2-1; 10 bases align to TRBD2. Trimming took 2 bases from V and 8 from J; bases not matched to a gene: 6. CDR1 and CDR2 from the germline V gene are SGHVS and FQNEAQ. The CDR3 spans 15 residues. The CDR3 loop is CASSLRASGSDEQFF. Here the CDR3 DNA reads TGTGCCAGCAGCTTACGGGCTAGCGGGAGCGATGAGCAGTTCTTC.

The J gene is TRBJ1-1, the V gene TRBV6-1; a possible D gene is TRBD1 (5 bases). V gave up 10 bases and J gave up 2 bases, with 14 bases separating them. This CDR3 region has 13 residues. CDR1 is MNHNS and CDR2 is SASEGT in the germline V gene. The CDR3 bases are TGTGCCACCAGGGAACAACCAAACACTGAAGCTTTCTTT. It is translated as CATREQPNTEAFF.

A few counts support this clone. The chain joins TRBV6-5 to TRBJ1-5; 8 bases are shared with TRBD1. This CDR3 comprises 14 residues. V shed 6 bases and J 7 bases; nucleotides not matched to a gene: 8. The germline CDR1 and CDR2 sequences are MNHEY and SVGAGI. The CDR3 bases are TGTGCCAGCAGCAGGACAGGGCCGAACCAGCCCCAGCATTTT. It translates to CASSRTGPNQPQHF.

The CDR3 reads CASSQWQGESTEAFF. CDR3 DNA sequence: TGTGCCAGCAGTCAGTGGCAGGGTGAAAGCACTGAAGCTTTCTTT. This chain connects TRBV27 to TRBJ1-1; a possible D gene is TRBD1 (5 bases). The germline gives CDR1 MNHEY, CDR2 SMNVEV (reference sequence). Trimming removed 5 bases at V and 4 bases at J, with 17 bases between. The CDR3 has 15 amino acids.

This sequence joins TRBV15 and TRBJ1-5; D not resolved. Germline lookup yields CDR1 LNHNV and CDR2 YYDKDF (reference sequence). The V and J ends lost 3 bases and 0 bases respectively, with 9 bases between them. The CDR3 contains 15 residues. In DNA form, the CDR3 reads TGTGCCACCAGCAGTGAAGGCTATAGCAATCAGCCCCAGCATTTT. As protein: CATSSEGYSNQPQHF.